This T cell receptor beta chain was sequenced in a study of blood T cell repertoires in COVID-19. Sequenced by immunoSEQ multiplex PCR; TCRdb stores in-frame clones only, minus some. The sample lists around 210,000 clones, around three quarters seen once, with around 6% in the top ten. In germline, CDR1 is SNHLY, CDR2 FYNNEI. The CDR3 has 14 amino acids. V was cut by 4 bases and J by 2 bases, with 11 bases left in between. This clone was recorded once. J is TRBJ2-5 and V is TRBV2, with D possibly TRBD2 on 6 matching bases. This receptor was identified in a woman in her 70s with acute or convalescent COVID-19. Sample: peripheral blood. CDR3 sequence (DNA): TGTGCCAGCAGTGTACCGGAGGGGCAAGAGACCCAGTACTTC. Protein product: CASSVPEGQETQYF.